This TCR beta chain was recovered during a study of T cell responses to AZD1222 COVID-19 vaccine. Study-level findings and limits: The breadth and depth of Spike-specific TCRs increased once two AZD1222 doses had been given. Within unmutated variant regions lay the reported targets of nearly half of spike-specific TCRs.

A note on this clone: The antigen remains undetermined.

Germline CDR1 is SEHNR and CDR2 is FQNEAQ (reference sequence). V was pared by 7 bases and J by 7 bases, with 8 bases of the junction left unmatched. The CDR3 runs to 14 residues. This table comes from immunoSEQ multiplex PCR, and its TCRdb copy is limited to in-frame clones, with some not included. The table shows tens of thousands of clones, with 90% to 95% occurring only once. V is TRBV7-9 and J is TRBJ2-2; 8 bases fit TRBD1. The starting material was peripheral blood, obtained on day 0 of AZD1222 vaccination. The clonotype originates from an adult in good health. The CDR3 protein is CASISQGAFGELFF. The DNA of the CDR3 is TGTGCCAGCATCTCTCAGGGGGCGTTCGGGGAGCTGTTTTTT.